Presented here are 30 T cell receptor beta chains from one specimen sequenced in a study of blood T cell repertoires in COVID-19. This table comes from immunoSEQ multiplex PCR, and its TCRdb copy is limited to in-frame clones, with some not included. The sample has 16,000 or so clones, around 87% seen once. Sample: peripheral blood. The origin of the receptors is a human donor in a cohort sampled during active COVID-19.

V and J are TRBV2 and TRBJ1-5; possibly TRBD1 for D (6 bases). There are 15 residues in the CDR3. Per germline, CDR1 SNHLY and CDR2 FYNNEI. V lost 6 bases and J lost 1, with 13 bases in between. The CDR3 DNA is TGTGCCAGCAGCAGCGGACAGCAAAGCAATCAGCCCCAGCATTTT. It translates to CASSSGQQSNQPQHF.

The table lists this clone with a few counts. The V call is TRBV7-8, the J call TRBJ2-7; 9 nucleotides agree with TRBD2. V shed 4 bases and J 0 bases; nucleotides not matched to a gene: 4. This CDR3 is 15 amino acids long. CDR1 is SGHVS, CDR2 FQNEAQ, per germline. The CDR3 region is CASSWTSVSSYEQYF. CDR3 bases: TGTGCCAGCAGCTGGACTAGCGTGAGCTCCTACGAGCAGTACTTC. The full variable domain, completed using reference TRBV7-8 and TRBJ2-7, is GAGVSQSPRYKVAKRGQDVALRCDPISGHVSLFWYQQALGQGPEFLTYFQNEAQLDKSGLPSDRFFAERPEGSVSTLKIQRTQQEDSAVYLCASSWTSVSSYEQYFGPGTRLTVT.

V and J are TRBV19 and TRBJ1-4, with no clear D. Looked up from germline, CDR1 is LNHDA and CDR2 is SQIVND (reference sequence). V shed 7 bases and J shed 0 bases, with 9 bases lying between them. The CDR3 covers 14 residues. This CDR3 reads CASKLVSTNEKLFF. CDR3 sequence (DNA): TGTGCCAGTAAACTCGTTTCAACTAATGAAAAACTGTTTTTT.

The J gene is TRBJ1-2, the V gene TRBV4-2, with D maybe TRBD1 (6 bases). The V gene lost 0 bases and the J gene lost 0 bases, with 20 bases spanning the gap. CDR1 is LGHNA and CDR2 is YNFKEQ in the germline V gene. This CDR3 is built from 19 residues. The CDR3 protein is CASSQDVRDTRSANYGYTF. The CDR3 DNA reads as TGTGCCAGCAGCCAAGATGTTCGGGACACACGATCAGCTAACTATGGCTACACCTTC.

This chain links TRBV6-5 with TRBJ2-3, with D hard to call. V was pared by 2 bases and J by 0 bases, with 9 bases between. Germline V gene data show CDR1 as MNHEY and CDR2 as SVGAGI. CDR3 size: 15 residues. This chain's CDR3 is CASSYRATSTDTQYF. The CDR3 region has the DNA TGTGCCAGCAGTTACAGAGCGACTAGCACAGATACGCAGTATTTT.

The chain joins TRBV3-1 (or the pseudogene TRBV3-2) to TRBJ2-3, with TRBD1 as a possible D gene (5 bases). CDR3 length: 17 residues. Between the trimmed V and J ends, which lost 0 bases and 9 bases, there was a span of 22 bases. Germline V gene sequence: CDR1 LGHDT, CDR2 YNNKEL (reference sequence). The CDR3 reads CASSQDRKGSQAETQYF. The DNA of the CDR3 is TGTGCCAGCAGCCAAGATCGGAAGGGGTCCCAGGCTGAAACGCAGTATTTT.

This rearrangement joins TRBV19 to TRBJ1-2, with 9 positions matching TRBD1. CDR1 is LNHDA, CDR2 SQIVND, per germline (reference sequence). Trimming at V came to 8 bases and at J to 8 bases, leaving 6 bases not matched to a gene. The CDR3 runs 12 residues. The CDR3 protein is CASRTGVGGYTF. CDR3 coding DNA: TGTGCCAGTCGGACAGGGGTGGGCGGCTACACCTTC.

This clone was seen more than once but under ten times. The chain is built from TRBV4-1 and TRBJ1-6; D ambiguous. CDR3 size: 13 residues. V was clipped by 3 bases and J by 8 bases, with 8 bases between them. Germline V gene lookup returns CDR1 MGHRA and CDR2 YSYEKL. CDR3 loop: CASSQRGHSPLHF. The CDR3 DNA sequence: TGCGCCAGCAGCCAGAGAGGGCATTCACCCCTCCACTTT.

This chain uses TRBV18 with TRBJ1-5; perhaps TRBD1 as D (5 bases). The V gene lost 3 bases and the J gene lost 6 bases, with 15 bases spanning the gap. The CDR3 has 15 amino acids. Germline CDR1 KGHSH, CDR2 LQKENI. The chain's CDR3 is CASSPLRPQGQPQHF. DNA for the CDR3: TGTGCCAGCTCACCCCTCAGACCCCAGGGTCAGCCCCAGCATTTT.

CDR3: CASSRGHRGDTQYF. The CDR3 nucleotides are TGTGCCAGCAGCCGCGGACACAGAGGAGATACGCAGTATTTT. The rearrangement joins TRBV27 to TRBJ2-3; TRBD1 might be the D (5 bases). The germline V and J ends were trimmed by 6 bases and 5 bases, with 15 bases remaining between them. Germline V lookup: CDR1 MNHEY, CDR2 SMNVEV (reference sequence). There are 14 residues in the CDR3.

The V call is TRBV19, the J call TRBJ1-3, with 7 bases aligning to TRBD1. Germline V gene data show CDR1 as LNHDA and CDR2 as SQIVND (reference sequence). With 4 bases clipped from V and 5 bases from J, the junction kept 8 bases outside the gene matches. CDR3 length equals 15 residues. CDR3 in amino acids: CASSRRTGSRNTIYF. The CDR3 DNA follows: TGTGCCAGTAGTAGAAGGACAGGATCCCGAAACACCATATATTTT.

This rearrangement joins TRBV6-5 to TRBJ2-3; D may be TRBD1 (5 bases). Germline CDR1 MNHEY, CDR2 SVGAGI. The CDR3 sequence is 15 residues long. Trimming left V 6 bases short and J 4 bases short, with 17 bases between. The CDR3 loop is CASSPGLSGSDTQYF. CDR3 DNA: TGTGCCAGCAGCCCAGGGCTTTCTGGGTCAGATACGCAGTATTTT.

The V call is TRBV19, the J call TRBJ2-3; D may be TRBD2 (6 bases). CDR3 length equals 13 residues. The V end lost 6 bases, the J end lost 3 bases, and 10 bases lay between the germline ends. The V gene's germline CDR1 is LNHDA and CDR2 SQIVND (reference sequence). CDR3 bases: TGTGCCAGTAGGATGGGACTTACAGATACGCAGTATTTT. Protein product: CASRMGLTDTQYF.

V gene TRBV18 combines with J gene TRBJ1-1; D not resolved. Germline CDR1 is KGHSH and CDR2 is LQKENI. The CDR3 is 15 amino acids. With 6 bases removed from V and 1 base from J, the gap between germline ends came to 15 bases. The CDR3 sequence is CASSPSAEKNTEAFF. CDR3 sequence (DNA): TGTGCCAGCTCGCCGTCGGCGGAGAAGAACACTGAAGCTTTCTTT.

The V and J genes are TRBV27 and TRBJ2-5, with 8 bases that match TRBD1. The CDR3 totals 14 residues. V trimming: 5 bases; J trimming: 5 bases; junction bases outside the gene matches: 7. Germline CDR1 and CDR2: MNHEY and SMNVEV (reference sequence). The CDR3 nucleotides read TGTGCCAGCAGTATTACAGGGGGTTGGGAGACCCAGTACTTC. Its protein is CASSITGGWETQYF.

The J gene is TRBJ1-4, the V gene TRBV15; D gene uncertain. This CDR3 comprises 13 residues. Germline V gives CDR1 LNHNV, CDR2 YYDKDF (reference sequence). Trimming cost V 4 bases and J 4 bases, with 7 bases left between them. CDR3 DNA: TGTGCCACCAGCACCCAGGTTAATGAAAAACTGTTTTTT. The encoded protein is CATSTQVNEKLFF.

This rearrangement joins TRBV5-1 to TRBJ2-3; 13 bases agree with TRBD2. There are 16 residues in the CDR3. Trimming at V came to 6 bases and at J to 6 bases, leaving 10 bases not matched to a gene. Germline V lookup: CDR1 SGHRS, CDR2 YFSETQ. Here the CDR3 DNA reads TGCGCCAGCACCATGACTAGCGGGGGGCCCGCGGATACGCAGTATTTT. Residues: CASTMTSGGPADTQYF.

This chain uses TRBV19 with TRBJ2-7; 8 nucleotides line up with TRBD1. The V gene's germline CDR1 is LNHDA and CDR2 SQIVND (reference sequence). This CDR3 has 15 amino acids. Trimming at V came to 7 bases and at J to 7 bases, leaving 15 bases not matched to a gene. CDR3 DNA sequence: TGTGCCAGTACCAAAGCGTGGCAGGGGGCGGGTGAGCAGTACTTC. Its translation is CASTKAWQGAGEQYF.

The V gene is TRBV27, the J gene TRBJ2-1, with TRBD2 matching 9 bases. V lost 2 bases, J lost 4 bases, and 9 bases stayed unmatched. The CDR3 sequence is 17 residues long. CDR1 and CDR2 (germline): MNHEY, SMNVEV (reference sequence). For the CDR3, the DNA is TGTGCCAGCAGTTTAAATCCTGGCCTAGCGGGGTACAATGAGCAGTTCTTC. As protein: CASSLNPGLAGYNEQFF.

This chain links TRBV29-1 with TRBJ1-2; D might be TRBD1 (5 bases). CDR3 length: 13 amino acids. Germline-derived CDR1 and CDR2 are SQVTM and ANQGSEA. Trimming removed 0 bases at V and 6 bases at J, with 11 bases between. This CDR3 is CSVEEEQVDGYTF. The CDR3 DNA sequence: TGCAGCGTTGAAGAGGAACAGGTGGATGGCTACACCTTC.

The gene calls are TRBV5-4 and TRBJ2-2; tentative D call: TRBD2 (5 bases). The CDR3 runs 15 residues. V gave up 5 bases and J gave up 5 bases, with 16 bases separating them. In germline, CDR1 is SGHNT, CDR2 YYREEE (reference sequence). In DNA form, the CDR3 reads TGTGCCAGCAGTTCAACCGGGATCAGGACCGGGGAGCTGTTTTTT. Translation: CASSSTGIRTGELFF.

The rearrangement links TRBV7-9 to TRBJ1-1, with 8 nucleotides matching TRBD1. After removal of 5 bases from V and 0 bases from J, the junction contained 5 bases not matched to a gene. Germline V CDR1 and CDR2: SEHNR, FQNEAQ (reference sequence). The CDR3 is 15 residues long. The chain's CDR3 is CASSGGTGLNTEAFF. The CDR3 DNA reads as TGTGCCAGCAGCGGTGGGACAGGTCTGAACACTGAAGCTTTCTTT.

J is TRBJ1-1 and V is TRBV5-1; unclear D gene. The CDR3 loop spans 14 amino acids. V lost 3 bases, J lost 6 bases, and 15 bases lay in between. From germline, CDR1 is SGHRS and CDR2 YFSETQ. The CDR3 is CASSSTHIPPEAFF. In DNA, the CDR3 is TGCGCCAGCAGCTCAACACATATCCCCCCTGAAGCTTTCTTT.

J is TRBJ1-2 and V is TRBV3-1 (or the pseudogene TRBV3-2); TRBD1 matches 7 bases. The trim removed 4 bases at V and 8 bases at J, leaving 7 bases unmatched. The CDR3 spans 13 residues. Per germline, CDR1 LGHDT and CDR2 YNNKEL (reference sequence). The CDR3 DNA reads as TGTGCCAGCAGCCCGGACAGGACCGCGGGCTACACCTTC. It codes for CASSPDRTAGYTF.

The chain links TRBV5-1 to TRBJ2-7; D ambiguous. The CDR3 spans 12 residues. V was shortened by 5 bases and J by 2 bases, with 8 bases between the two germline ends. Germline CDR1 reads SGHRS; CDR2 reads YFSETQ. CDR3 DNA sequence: TGCGCCAGCAGGGCCAGAACCTACGAGCAGTACTTC. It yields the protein CASRARTYEQYF.

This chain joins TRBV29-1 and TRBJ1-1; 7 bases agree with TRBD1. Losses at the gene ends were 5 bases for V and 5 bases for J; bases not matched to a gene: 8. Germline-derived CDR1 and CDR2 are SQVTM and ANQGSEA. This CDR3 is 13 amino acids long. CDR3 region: CSVSDRSGTEAFF. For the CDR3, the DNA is TGCAGCGTTTCGGACAGGTCGGGGACTGAAGCTTTCTTT.

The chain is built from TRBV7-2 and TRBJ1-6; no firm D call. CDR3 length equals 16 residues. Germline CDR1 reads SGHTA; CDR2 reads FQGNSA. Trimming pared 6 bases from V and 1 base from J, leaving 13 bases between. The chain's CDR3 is CASSPPRSSYNSPLHF. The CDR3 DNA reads TGTGCCAGCAGTCCCCCGAGGAGTTCCTATAATTCACCCCTCCACTTT.

CDR3 sequence (DNA): TGTGCCACCGAGGACAGGGGGCACAACTATGGCTACACCTTC. Translating gives CATEDRGHNYGYTF. The chain couples TRBV19 to TRBJ1-2; the match to TRBD1 covers 11 bases. In germline, CDR1 is LNHDA, CDR2 SQIVND (reference sequence). V shed 10 bases and J 2 bases; nucleotides not matched to a gene: 6. The CDR3 sequence is 14 residues long.

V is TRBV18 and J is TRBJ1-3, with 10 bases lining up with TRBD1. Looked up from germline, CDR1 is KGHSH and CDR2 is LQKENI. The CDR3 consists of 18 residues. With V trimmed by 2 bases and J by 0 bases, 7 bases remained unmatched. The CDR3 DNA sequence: TGTGCCAGCTCACCAATGACAGGGGGCTTAAGCTCTGGAAACACCATATATTTT. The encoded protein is CASSPMTGGLSSGNTIYF.

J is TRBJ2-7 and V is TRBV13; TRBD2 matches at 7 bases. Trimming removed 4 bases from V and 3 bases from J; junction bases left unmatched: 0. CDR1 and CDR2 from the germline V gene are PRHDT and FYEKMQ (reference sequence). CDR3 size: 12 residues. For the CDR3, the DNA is TGTGCCAGCAGCTGGACTAGCTACGAGCAGTACTTC. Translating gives CASSWTSYEQYF.